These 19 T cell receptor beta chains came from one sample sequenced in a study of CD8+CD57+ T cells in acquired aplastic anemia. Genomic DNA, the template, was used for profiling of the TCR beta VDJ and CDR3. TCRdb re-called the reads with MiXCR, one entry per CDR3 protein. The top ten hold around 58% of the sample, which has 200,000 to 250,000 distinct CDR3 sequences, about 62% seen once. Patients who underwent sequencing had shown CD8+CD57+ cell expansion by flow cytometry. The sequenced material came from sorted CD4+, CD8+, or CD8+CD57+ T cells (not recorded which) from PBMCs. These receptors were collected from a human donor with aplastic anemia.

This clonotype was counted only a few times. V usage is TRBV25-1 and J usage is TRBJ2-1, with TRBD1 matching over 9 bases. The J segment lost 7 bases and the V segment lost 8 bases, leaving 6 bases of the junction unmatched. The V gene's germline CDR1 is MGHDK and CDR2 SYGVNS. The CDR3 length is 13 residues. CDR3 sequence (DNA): TGTGCCAGCGGTAGAGGGACAGGGAATGAGCAGTTCTTC. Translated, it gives CASGRGTGNEQFF.

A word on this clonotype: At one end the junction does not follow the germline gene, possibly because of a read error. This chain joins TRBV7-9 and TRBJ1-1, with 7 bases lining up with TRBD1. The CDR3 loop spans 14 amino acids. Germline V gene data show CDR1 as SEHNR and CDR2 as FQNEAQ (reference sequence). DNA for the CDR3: TGCGCCAGCAGCCAAGGGGGCGCGAGCACTGAAGCTTTCTTT. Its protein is CASSQGGASTEAFF.

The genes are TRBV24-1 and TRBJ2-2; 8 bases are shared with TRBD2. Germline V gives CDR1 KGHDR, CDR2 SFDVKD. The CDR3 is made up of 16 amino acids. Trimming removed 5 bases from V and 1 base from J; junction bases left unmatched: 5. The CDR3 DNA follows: TGTGCCACCAGTGCTAGCGGGCTCCAGAACACCGGGGAGCTGTTTTTT. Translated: CATSASGLQNTGELFF.

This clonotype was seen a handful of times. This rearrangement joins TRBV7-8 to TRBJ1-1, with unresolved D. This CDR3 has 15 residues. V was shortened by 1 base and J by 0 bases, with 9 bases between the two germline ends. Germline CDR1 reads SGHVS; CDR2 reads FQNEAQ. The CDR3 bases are TGTGCCAGCAGCTTAGACTCCCAGATGAACACTGAAGCTTTCTTT. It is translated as CASSLDSQMNTEAFF.

The CDR3 DNA is TGCAGTGCTACAGGCAAAGACTACGAGCAGTACTTC. This translates into CSATGKDYEQYF. This chain uses TRBV20-1 with TRBJ2-7; the D is unclear. CDR3 length: 12 residues. The germline V and J ends were trimmed by 4 bases and 3 bases, with 10 bases remaining between them. CDR1 is DFQATT, CDR2 SNEGSKA, per germline (reference sequence).

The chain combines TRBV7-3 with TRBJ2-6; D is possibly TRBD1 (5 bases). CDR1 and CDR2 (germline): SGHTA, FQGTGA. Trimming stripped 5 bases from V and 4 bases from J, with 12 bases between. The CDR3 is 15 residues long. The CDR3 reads CASSPQGSGANVLTF. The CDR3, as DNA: TGTGCCAGCAGCCCTCAGGGATCCGGGGCCAACGTCCTGACTTTC.

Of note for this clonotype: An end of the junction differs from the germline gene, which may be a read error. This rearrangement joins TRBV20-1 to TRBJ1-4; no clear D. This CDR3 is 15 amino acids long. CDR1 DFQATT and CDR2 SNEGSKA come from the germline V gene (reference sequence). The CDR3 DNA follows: TGCAGTGCTAGAGGTTGGCAGGCAACTAACGAAAAACTGTTTTTT. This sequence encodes CSARGWQATNEKLFF.

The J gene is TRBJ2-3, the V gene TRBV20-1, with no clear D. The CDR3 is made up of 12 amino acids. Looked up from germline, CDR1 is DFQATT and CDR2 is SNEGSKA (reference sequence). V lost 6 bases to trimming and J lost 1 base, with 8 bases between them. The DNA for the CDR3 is TGCAGTGCCCTTTGGGGCACAGATACGCAGTATTTT. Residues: CSALWGTDTQYF.

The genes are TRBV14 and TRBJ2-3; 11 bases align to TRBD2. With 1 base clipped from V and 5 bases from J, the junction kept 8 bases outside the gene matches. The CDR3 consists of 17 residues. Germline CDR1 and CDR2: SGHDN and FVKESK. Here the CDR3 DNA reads TGTGCCAGCAGCCAAGTACTAGCGGGGGCCCTAAGAGATACGCAGTATTTT. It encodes CASSQVLAGALRDTQYF.

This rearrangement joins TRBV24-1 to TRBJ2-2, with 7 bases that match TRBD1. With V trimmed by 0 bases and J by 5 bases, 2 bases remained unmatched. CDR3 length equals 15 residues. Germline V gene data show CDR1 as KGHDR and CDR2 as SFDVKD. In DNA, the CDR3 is TGTGCCACCAGTGATTTGAGGGGGCCAACCGGGGAGCTGTTTTTT. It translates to CATSDLRGPTGELFF.

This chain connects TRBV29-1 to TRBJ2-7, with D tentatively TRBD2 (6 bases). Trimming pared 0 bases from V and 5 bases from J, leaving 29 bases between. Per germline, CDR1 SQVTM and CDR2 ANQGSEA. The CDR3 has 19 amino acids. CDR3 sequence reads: CSVEDLKEGPTSVSHEQYF. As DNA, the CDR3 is TGCAGCGTTGAAGACTTGAAGGAGGGACCGACGTCGGTATCCCACGAGCAGTACTTC.

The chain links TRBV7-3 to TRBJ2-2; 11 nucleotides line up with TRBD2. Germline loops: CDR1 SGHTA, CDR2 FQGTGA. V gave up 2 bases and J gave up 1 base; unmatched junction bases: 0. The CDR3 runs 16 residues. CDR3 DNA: TGTGCCAGCAGCTTAGGACTAGCGGGGAACACCGGGGAGCTGTTTTTT. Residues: CASSLGLAGNTGELFF.

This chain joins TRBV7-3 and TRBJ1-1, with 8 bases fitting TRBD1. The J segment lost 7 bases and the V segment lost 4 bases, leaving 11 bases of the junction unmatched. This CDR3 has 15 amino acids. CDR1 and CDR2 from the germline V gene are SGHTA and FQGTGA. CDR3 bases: TGTGCCAGCAGCTCGTCCCGGGACAGGAGTCATGAAGCTTTCTTT. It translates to CASSSSRDRSHEAFF.

As DNA, the CDR3 is TGTGCCAGCAGCCCCGGAGCGGGGGGGACCCAGTACTTC. It yields the protein CASSPGAGGTQYF. The chain joins TRBV7-3 to TRBJ2-5, with 9 bases aligning to TRBD2. Germline CDR1 is SGHTA and CDR2 is FQGTGA. This CDR3 contains 13 residues. Unmatched junction bases numbered 5, after V lost 5 bases and J lost 7 bases.

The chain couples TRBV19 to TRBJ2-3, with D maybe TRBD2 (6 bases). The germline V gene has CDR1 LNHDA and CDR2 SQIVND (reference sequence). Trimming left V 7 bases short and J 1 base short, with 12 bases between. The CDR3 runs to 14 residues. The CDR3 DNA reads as TGTGCCAGTAAGGATTGGGGGGGCACAGATACGCAGTATTTT. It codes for CASKDWGGTDTQYF.

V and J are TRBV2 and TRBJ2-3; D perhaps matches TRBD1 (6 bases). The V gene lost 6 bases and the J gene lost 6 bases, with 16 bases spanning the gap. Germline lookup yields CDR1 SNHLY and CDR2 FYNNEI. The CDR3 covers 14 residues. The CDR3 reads CASSLVQGRDTQYF. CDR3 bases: TGTGCCAGCAGCTTAGTACAGGGTAGGGATACGCAGTATTTT.

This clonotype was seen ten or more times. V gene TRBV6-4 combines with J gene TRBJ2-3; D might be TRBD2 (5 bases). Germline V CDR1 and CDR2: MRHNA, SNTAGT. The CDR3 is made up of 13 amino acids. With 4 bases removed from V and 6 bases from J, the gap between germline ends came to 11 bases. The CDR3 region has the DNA TGTGCCAGCAGTGCCCGGGAAACGGATACGCAGTATTTT. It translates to CASSARETDTQYF.

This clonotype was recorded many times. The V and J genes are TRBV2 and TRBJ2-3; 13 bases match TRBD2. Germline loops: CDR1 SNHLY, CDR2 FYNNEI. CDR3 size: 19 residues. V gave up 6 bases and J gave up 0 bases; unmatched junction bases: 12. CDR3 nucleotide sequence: TGTGCCAGCAGGAAGGAACTAGCGGGGGGGTTGGATAGCACAGATACGCAGTATTTT. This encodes CASRKELAGGLDSTDTQYF.

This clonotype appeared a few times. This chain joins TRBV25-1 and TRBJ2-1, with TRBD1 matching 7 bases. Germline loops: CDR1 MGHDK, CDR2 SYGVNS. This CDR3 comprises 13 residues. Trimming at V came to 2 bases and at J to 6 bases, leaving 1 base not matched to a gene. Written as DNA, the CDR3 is TGTGCCAGCAGTGAAGGACAGGCCAATGAGCAGTTCTTC. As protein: CASSEGQANEQFF.